This TCR beta chain stems from a study of blood T cell repertoires in COVID-19. About the study: In each case, the material was cDNA or gDNA derived from T cells, B-cell-depleted T cells, or PBMCs.

Method: immunoSEQ multiplex PCR; TCRdb's copy keeps in-frame clones and lacks some. The repertoire holds 450,000 to 600,000 clones, with approximately 90% as singletons. Everyone who took part was roughly 18 to 89 years old, and they came from about two dozen US areas. Cohort allocation depended upon clinical history that participants reported. Two negative PCRs, clearance, or symptom resolution were required of recovered Cohort 3 donors. The CDR3 contains 16 residues. Germline lookup yields CDR1 MDHEN and CDR2 SYDVKM. Trimming at V came to 6 bases and at J to 2 bases, leaving 11 bases not matched to a gene.

J is TRBJ1-2 and V is TRBV28, with 8 bases identical to TRBD1. This receptor was taken from a woman younger than 35 who had recovered from COVID-19. The sequencing sample was made of PBMCs or T cells enriched from blood (not recorded which). CDR3 sequence: CASSRMDREINYGYTF. The CDR3 region has the DNA TGTGCCAGCAGCCGCATGGACAGGGAGATAAACTATGGCTACACCTTC.